This T cell receptor beta chain was observed in a study of early T cells in non-severe SARS-CoV-2 infection. This clonotype has only a few counts. The antigen remains unidentified. Study-wide points: Using VDJdb, the matching emphasized anti-spike CD8 responses while missing private and CD4 specificities.

TCRdb analysed the 5' RACE reads with MiXCR anew, one entry per CDR3 protein. The sample shows some 98,000 distinct CDR3 sequences, 15% to 20% of them seen only once. Trimming removed 5 bases from V and 1 base from J; junction bases left unmatched: 3. The germline V gene encodes CDR1 MDHEN and CDR2 SYDVKM. CDR3 length: 14 residues. This chain uses TRBV28 with TRBJ1-1; 8 bases line up with TRBD1. Sequences were obtained from whole blood. The receptor comes from an adult who was a healthcare worker with PCR-confirmed SARS-CoV-2 infection or an uninfected control (not recorded which). CDR3 amino acids: CASSAGGSNTEAFF. CDR3 DNA sequence: TGTGCCAGCAGTGCAGGGGGCTCGAACACTGAAGCTTTCTTT.